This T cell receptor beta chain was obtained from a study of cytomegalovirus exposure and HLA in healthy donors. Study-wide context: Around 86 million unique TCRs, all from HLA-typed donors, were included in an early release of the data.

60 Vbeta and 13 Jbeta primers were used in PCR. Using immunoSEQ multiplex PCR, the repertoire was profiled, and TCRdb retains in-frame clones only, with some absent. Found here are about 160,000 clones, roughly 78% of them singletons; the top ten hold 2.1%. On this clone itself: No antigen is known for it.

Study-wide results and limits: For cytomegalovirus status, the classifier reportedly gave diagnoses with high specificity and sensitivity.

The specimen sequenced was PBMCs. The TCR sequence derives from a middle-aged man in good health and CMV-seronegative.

The CDR3 here is CASSGSGSRFF. The CDR3 DNA is TGTGCCAGTAGCGGTAGCGGGAGTCGGTTCTTC. The chain has TRBV19 and TRBJ2-1; 9 bases map to TRBD2. Germline lookup yields CDR1 LNHDA and CDR2 SQIVND (reference sequence). V shed 6 bases, J shed 15 bases, and the junction held 6 bases outside the gene matches. The CDR3 length is 11 residues.